This TCR beta chain was identified during a study of blood T cell repertoires in COVID-19. Measured with immunoSEQ multiplex PCR; TCRdb has only the in-frame clones, and not every one. Of 65,000 or so clones detected, approximately 80% appear once; the ten largest clones hold 25%. CDR3 length: 15 residues. Trimming took off 2 bases at V and 6 bases at J, with 15 bases between the two ends. Sample: peripheral blood. This chain uses TRBV5-3 with TRBJ1-5; D is ambiguous. TRBV5-3 belongs to the ORF category, with a function that is uncertain. The clonotype was recovered from a human donor in a cohort sampled during active COVID-19. CDR3 sequence: CARSLSGSLCQPQHF. As DNA, the CDR3 is TGTGCCAGAAGCTTATCCGGGAGCTTATGTCAGCCCCAGCATTTT.